The table lists the clone carrying this T cell receptor (beta chain) with a few counts. What it recognizes is unknown. The sample originates from a study of beta chain features in type 1 diabetes. As for the study in general: The study found patients and healthy donors alike in age, gender and cell yields. The samples had roughly 100,000,000 sorted cells examined in all.

Study-level findings and limits: The influence of HLA type on TCRB rearrangement stayed undetermined.

The investigators reverse transcribed all of the isolated RNA, so they sequenced expressed TCRB transcripts. Data came from immunoSEQ multiplex PCR; TCRdb stores just in-frame clones and leaves some out. The repertoire holds 350,000 to 400,000 clones, with about 15% as singletons. The clonotype was recovered from a woman aged 18-29 years in good health. The sample was naive CD4+ T cells from blood.

The CDR3 region has the DNA TGTGCCAGCAGCTTAGGACTGGGGGGACCTAATGAGCAGTTCTTC. Translating it yields CASSLGLGGPNEQFF. The chain couples TRBV7-8 to TRBJ2-1, with D possibly being TRBD2 (6 bases). The germline V gene has CDR1 SGHVS and CDR2 FQNEAQ. The CDR3 has 15 residues. Trimming stripped 1 base from V and 7 bases from J, with 14 bases between. The entire variable domain, with the rest obtained from reference TRBV7-8 and TRBJ2-1, is as follows: GAGVSQSPRYKVAKRGQDVALRCDPISGHVSLFWYQQALGQGPEFLTYFQNEAQLDKSGLPSDRFFAERPEGSVSTLKIQRTQQEDSAVYLCASSLGLGGPNEQFFGPGTRLTVL.